The 13 T cell receptor beta chains presented below share a single source sample, sequenced in a study of monozygotic twins with inflammatory bowel disease. TCRdb re-called the 5' RACE reads and shows each CDR3 protein once, DNA omitted. The sample table sets out 300,000 to 400,000 distinct CDR3 sequences. The material sequenced was blood. Receptors originate from a human donor with ulcerative colitis or Crohn's disease, or a healthy co-twin of an affected twin (not recorded which).

The chain combines TRBV28 with TRBJ2-4; TCRdb reports TRBD1, a call that lacks DNA to check it against. The length of the CDR3 is 15 residues. CDR1 is MDHEN and CDR2 is SYDVKM in the germline V gene. CDR3 residues: CASSVPGQAKNMQYF.

The gene calls are TRBV5-1 and TRBJ1-3. There are 16 residues in the CDR3. Germline CDR1 and CDR2: SGHRS and YFSETQ. The CDR3 spells CASSLDVGNSGNTIYF.

V is TRBV19 and J is TRBJ1-2; TCRdb calls TRBD1, which cannot be checked without DNA. The CDR3 runs to 18 residues. Germline assignment: CDR1 LNHDA and CDR2 SQIVND (reference sequence). CDR3 in amino acids: CASSIFGTGSLPSYGYTF.

CDR3 sequence: CASSPGSGKPNEQFF. This chain connects TRBV19 to TRBJ2-1; TCRdb indicates TRBD2, and absent DNA this call remains unverified. The CDR3 has 15 residues. Germline V lookup: CDR1 LNHDA, CDR2 SQIVND (reference sequence). Full variable domain (missing parts from reference TRBV19 and TRBJ2-1): DGGITQSPKYLFRKEGQNVTLSCEQNLNHDAMYWYRQDPGQGLRLIYYSQIVNDFQKGDIAEGYSVSREKKESFPLTVTSAQKNPTAFYLCASSPGSGKPNEQFFGPGTRLTVL.

The V and J genes are TRBV28 and TRBJ1-2. The length of the CDR3 is 14 residues. CDR1 and CDR2 (germline): MDHEN, SYDVKM. CDR3: CASSLVQVGYGYTF.

This chain connects TRBV11-2 to TRBJ2-1; as DNA is missing, the TRBD2 call by TCRdb cannot be tested. This CDR3 has 16 residues. From germline, CDR1 is SGHAT and CDR2 FQNNGV. The CDR3 here is CASSLDETSGRVGQFF.

The chain combines TRBV28 with TRBJ1-5. Germline loops: CDR1 MDHEN, CDR2 SYDVKM. The CDR3 loop spans 12 amino acids. The chain's CDR3 is CASSSMNQPQHF.

This sequence joins TRBV20-1 and TRBJ2-7; the D gene TCRdb calls, TRBD1, cannot be checked with no DNA. In germline, CDR1 is DFQATT, CDR2 SNEGSKA (reference sequence). The CDR3 consists of 15 residues. The CDR3 loop is CSASYRDRRPYEQYF.

The V call is TRBV3-1, the J call TRBJ1-1; the TCRdb D gene call, TRBD1, has no DNA to confirm it. Germline values: CDR1 LGHDT, CDR2 YNNKEL (reference sequence). The CDR3 covers 14 residues. The CDR3 protein is CASSQDQGVTEAFF.

The chain has TRBV7-2 and TRBJ2-1; absent DNA, TCRdb's TRBD2 call cannot be checked. Germline assignment: CDR1 SGHTA and CDR2 FQGNSA. The CDR3 has 15 residues. The CDR3 spells CASSFRVAGANEQFF.

The gene calls are TRBV20-1 and TRBJ1-5; absent DNA, TCRdb's TRBD1 call cannot be checked. This CDR3 is 15 amino acids long. Germline loops: CDR1 DFQATT, CDR2 SNEGSKA (reference sequence). CDR3 residues: CSASVGDRDNQPQHF.

V is TRBV5-4 and J is TRBJ2-2; TCRdb gives TRBD1 as the D gene, but with no DNA this cannot be confirmed. Germline V gives CDR1 SGHNT, CDR2 YYREEE (reference sequence). This CDR3 region has 16 residues. CDR3 region: CASSLGGTAGFGELFF. Based on the CDR3 plus reference TRBV5-4 and TRBJ2-2, the full variable domain is ETGVTQSPTHLIKTRGQQVTLRCSSQSGHNTVSWYQQALGQGPQFIFQYYREEENGRGNFPPRFSGLQFPNYSSELNVNALELDDSALYLCASSLGGTAGFGELFFGEGSRLTVL.

The CDR3 loop is CSARDLQGNGETQYF. The chain employs TRBV20-1 and TRBJ2-5. Germline loops: CDR1 DFQATT, CDR2 SNEGSKA (reference sequence). The CDR3 contains 15 residues.